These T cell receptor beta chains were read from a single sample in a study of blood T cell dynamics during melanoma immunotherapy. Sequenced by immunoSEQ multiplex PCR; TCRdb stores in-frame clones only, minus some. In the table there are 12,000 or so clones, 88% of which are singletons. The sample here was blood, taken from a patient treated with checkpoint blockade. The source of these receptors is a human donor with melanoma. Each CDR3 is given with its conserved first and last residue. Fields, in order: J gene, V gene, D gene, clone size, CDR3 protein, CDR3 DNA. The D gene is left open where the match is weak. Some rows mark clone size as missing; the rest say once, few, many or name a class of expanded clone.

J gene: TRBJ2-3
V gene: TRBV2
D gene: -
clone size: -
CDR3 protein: CASSPPRAEYQSDTQYF
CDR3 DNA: TGTGCCAGCAGTCCCCCGCGGGCAGAATACCAGTCAGATACGCAGTATTTT

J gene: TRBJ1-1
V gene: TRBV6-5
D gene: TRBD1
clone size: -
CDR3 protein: CASTTGDSTNTEAFF
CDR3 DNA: TGTGCCAGCACCACAGGGGACAGCACGAACACTGAAGCTTTCTTT

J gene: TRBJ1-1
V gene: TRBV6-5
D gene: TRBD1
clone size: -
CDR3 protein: CASSRGHRGQTEAFF
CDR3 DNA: TGTGCCAGCAGTCGGGGACACAGGGGGCAGACTGAAGCCTTCTTT

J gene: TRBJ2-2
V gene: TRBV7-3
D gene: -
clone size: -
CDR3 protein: CASSSQGRAGELFF
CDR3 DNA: TGTGCCAGCAGCTCGCAGGGGAGAGCCGGGGAGCTGTTTTTT

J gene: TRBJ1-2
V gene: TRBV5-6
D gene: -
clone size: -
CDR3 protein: CASSFLPSTLF
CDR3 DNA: TGTGCCAGCAGCTTCCTCCCCTCGACTCTATTC

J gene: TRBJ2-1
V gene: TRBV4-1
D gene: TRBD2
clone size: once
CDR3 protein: CASSQDWDYPYNEQFF
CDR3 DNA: TGCGCCAGCAGCCAAGACTGGGACTATCCCTACAATGAGCAGTTCTTC

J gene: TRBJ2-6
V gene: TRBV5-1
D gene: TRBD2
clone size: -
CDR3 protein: CASSLGGGRAGANVLTF
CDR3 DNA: TGCGCCAGCAGCTTGGGCGGCGGGAGAGCTGGGGCCAACGTCCTGACTTTC

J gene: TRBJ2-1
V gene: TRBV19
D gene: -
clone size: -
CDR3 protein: CASSSWAGNEQFF
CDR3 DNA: TGTGCCAGTAGTTCCTGGGCCGGCAATGAGCAGTTCTTC

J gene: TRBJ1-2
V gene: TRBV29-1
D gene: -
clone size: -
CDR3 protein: CSVELGAPANYGYTF
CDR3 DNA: TGCAGCGTTGAGTTAGGGGCTCCAGCTAACTATGGCTACACCTTC

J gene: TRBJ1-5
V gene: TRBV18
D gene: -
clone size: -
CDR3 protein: CASSREKPGLGNQPQHF
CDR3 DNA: TGTGCCAGCTCGCGCGAAAAGCCAGGGTTGGGCAATCAGCCCCAGCATTTT

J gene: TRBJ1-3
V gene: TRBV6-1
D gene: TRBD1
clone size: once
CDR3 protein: CASSEMGQEAGNTIYF
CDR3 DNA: TGTGCCAGCAGTGAAATGGGACAGGAGGCTGGAAACACCATATATTTT

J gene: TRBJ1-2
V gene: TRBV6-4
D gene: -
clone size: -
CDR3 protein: CASSREPGTVYGYTF
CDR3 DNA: TGTGCCAGCAGTAGGGAACCCGGGACGGTCTATGGCTACACCTTC

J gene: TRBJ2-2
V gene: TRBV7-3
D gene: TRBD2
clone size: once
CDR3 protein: CASSFGTSSGELFF
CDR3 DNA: TGTGCCAGCAGCTTCGGGACTAGTTCCGGGGAGCTGTTTTTT

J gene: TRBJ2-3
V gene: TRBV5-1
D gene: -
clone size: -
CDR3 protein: CASSSGKGLGTDTQYF
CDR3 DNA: TGCGCCAGCAGCTCGGGGAAGGGCTTGGGCACAGATACGCAGTATTTT

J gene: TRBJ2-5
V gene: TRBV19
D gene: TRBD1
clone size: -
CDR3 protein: CASSMLPGRGQETQYF
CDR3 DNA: TGTGCCAGTAGTATGCTTCCGGGCAGGGGGCAGGAGACCCAGTACTTC

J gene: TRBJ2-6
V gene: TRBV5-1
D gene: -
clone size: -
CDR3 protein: CASHTGGGSGANVLTF
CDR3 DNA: TGCGCCAGCCACACAGGAGGGGGCTCTGGGGCCAACGTCCTGACTTTC

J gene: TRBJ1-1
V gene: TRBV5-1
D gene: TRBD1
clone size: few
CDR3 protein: CASSRGDRNTEAFF
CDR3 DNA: TGCGCCAGCAGCCGAGGGGACAGGAACACTGAAGCTTTCTTT

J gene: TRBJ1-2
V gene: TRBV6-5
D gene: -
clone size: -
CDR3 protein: CASSYSTRDYGYTF
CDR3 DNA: TGTGCCAGCAGTTACTCGACCAGGGACTATGGCTACACCTTC

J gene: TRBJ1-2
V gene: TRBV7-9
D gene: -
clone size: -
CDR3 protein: CASSVGGGNYGYTF
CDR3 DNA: TGTGCCAGCAGCGTAGGCGGGGGCAACTATGGCTACACCTTC

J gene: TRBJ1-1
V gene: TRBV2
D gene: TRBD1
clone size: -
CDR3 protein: CASRLRTGRNTEAFF
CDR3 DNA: TGTGCCAGCAGACTGAGGACAGGTCGGAACACTGAAGCTTTCTTT

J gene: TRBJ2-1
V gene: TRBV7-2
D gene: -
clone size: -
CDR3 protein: CASSLAASSSYNEQFF
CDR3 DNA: TGTGCCAGCAGCTTAGCGGCGAGTTCCTCCTACAATGAGCAGTTCTTC

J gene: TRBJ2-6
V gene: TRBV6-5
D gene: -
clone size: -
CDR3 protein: CASSSLSSGANVLTF
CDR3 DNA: TGTGCCAGCAGTTCCCTAAGCTCTGGGGCCAACGTCCTGACTTTC

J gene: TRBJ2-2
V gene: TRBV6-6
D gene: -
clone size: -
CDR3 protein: CASTLDRNTGELFF
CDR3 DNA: TGTGCCAGCACCCTGGACAGAAACACCGGGGAGCTGTTTTTT

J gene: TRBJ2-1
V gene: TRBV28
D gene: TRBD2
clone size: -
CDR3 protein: CASSKAGEINEQFF
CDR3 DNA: TGTGCCAGCAGTAAAGCGGGGGAAATCAATGAGCAGTTCTTC

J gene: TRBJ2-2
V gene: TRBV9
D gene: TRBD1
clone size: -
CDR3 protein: CASSPDRVGTGELFF
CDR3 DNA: TGTGCCAGCAGCCCAGACAGGGTTGGGACCGGGGAGCTGTTTTTT

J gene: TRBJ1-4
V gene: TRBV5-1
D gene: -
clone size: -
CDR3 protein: CASSEGDINEKLFF
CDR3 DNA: TGCGCCAGCAGCGAGGGGGACATAAATGAAAAACTGTTTTTT

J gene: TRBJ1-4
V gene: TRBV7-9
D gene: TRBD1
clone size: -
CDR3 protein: CASSPDRGATTNEKLFF
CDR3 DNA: TGTGCCAGCAGTCCTGACAGGGGGGCCACAACTAATGAAAAACTGTTTTTT

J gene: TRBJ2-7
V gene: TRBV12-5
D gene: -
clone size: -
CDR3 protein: CASGDIHEQYF
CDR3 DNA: TGTGCTAGTGGTGACATCCACGAGCAGTACTTC

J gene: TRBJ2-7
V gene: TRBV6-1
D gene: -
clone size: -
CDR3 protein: CASSDRPVFSHEQYF
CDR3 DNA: TGTGCCAGCAGTGATCGGCCGGTGTTCTCCCACGAGCAGTACTTC

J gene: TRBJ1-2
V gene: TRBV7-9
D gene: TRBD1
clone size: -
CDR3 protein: CASSLAGTGEYYTF
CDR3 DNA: TGTGCCAGCAGCTTGGCGGGGACAGGGGAATACTACACCTTC

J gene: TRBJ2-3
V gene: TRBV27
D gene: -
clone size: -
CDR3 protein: CASSFKRTSTDTQYF
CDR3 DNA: TGTGCCAGCAGTTTCAAGCGGACTAGCACAGATACGCAGTATTTT

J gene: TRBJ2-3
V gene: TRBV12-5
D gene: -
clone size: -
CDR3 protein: CASGLGDSDTQYF
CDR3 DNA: TGTGCTAGTGGTTTGGGAGACTCAGATACGCAGTATTTT

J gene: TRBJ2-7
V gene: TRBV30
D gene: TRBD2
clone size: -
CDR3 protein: CAWTSSGRGYEQYF
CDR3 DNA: TGTGCCTGGACATCCAGCGGGAGGGGCTACGAGCAGTACTTC

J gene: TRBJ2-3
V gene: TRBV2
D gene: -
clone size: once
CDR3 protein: CASKTGYTDTQYF
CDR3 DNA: TGTGCCAGCAAGACAGGCTACACAGATACGCAGTATTTT

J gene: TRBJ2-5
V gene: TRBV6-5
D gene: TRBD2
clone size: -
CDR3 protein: CASSYGGSPWETQYF
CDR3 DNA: TGTGCCAGCAGTTACGGCGGGAGCCCGTGGGAGACCCAGTACTTC

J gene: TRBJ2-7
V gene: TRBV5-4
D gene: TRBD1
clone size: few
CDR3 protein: CASSAGQGYEQYF
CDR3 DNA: TGTGCCAGCAGCGCGGGACAGGGTTACGAGCAGTACTTC

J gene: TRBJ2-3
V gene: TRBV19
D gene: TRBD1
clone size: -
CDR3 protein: CASSTGTDLTDTQYF
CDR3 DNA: TGTGCCAGTAGTACTGGGACAGACCTTACAGATACGCAGTATTTT

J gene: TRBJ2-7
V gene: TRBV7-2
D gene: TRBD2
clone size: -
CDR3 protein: CASRFTSGAYEQYF
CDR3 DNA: TGTGCCAGCAGATTCACTAGCGGGGCGTACGAGCAGTACTTC

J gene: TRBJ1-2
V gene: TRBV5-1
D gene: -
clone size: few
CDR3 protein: CASSLAKVPNSQIYGYTF
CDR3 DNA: TGCGCCAGCAGCTTGGCCAAGGTTCCTAATTCGCAAATCTATGGCTACACCTTC

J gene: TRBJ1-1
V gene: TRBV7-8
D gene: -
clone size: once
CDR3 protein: CASSQLDTDSGPEAFF
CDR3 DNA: TGTGCCAGCAGCCAACTCGACACTGACAGCGGCCCTGAAGCTTTCTTT

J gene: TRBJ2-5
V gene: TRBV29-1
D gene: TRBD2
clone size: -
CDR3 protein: CSGGRQQETQYF
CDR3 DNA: TGCAGCGGCGGGAGACAACAAGAGACCCAGTACTTC

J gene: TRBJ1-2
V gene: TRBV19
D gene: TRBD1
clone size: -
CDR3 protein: CASNQGEIEGYTF
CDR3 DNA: TGTGCCAGCAATCAGGGGGAGATAGAAGGCTACACCTTC

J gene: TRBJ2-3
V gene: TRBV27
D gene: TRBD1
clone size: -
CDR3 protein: CASSGTGGRDTQYF
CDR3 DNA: TGTGCCAGCAGCGGGACAGGGGGAAGAGATACGCAGTATTTT

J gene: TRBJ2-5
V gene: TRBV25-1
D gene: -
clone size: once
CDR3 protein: CASSVAAETQYF
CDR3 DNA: TGTGCCAGCAGTGTAGCGGCCGAGACCCAGTACTTC

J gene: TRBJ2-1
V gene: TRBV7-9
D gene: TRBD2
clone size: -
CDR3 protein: CASSLVALAGVGEQFF
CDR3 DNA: TGTGCCAGCAGCTTAGTGGCCCTAGCGGGAGTAGGTGAGCAGTTCTTC

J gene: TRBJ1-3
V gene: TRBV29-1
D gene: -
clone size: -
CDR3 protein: CSVQGIAGNTIYF
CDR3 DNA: TGCAGCGTTCAGGGAATCGCCGGAAACACCATATATTTT

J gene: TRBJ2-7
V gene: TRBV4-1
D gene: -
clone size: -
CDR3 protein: CASSQGPAGVGYEQYF
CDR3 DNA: TGCGCCAGCAGCCAAGGGCCCGCGGGCGTTGGTTACGAGCAGTACTTC

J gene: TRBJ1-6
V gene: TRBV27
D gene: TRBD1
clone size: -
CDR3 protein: CASRRQGALYNSPLHF
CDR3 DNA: TGTGCCAGCAGACGACAGGGGGCCCTTTATAATTCACCCCTCCACTTT

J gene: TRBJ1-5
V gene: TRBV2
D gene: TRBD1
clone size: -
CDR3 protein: CASSAGTGYQPQHF
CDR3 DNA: TGTGCCAGCAGTGCAGGGACAGGGTATCAGCCCCAGCATTTT

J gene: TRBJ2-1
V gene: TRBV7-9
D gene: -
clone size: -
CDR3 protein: CASIRTSYNEQFF
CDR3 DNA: TGTGCCAGCATCCGAACCTCCTACAATGAGCAGTTCTTC

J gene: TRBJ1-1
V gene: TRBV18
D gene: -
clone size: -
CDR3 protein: CASSQVSGLSTEAFF
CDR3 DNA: TGTGCCAGCTCACAGGTTTCAGGACTTAGCACTGAAGCTTTCTTT

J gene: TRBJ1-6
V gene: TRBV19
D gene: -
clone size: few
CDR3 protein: CASSIGGDISSPLHF
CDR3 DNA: TGTGCCAGTAGTATAGGTGGGGACATATCCTCACCCCTCCACTTT

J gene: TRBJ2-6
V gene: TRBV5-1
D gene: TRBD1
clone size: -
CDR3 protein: CASSLVGQGESGANVLTF
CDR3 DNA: TGCGCCAGCAGCTTGGTAGGTCAGGGGGAATCCGGGGCCAACGTCCTGACTTTC